This passage covers 32 T cell receptor beta chains from one sample sequenced in a study of cytomegalovirus exposure and HLA in healthy donors (dated by TCRdb to the late 2010s). The library was made by the immunoSEQ multiplex PCR assay. In TCRdb, the immuneACCESS table is reduced to in-frame sequences with V and J assigned. These tables do not hold every clone; where another copy was compared, an unresolved V gene accounts for under half, and the others remain unexplained. This sample gives about 73,000 clones in total; over 85% of them show up just once. 3.8% of the sample lies in the top ten. The sequenced sample was PBMCs. The receptors shown here come from a woman aged 18-35 years in good health and CMV-seropositive.

The chain joins TRBV11-2 to TRBJ1-2; TRBD1 matches at 8 bases. Germline trimming cut 5 bases from V and 4 bases from J; bases unmatched to any gene: 12. This CDR3 has 16 amino acids. CDR1 SGHAT and CDR2 FQNNGV come from the germline V gene. CDR3 residues: CASSPRQGMLIYGYTF. The CDR3 DNA follows: TGTGCCAGCAGCCCCCGACAGGGGATGTTGATCTATGGCTACACCTTC.

The V call is TRBV30, the J call TRBJ1-6; a possible D gene is TRBD1 (6 bases). V was trimmed by 5 bases and J by 9 bases, leaving 14 bases between them. CDR3 length: 13 residues. Per germline, CDR1 GTSNPN and CDR2 SVGIG (reference sequence). The CDR3 loop is CAWGGARTSPLHF. In DNA form, the CDR3 reads TGTGCCTGGGGGGGGGCCCGGACTTCACCCCTCCACTTT.

The chain uses TRBV12-5 and TRBJ1-1; maybe TRBD1 (5 bases). V lost 7 bases and J lost 6, with 18 bases in between. Germline V gene lookup returns CDR1 LGHNT and CDR2 FRNRAP. This CDR3 spans 14 amino acids. The CDR3 sequence is CASAMGGGSAEAFF. In DNA form, the CDR3 reads TGTGCTAGTGCAATGGGTGGGGGGTCCGCTGAAGCTTTCTTT. The full variable domain, with the rest looked up from reference TRBV12-5 and TRBJ1-1, is DARVTQTPRHKVTEMGQEVTMRCQPILGHNTVFWYRQTMMQGLELLAYFRNRAPLDDSGMPKDRFSAEMPDATLATLKIQPSEPRDSAVYFCASAMGGGSAEAFFGQGTRLTVV.

This chain joins TRBV27 and TRBJ2-7; D gene unclear. Per the germline V gene, CDR1 is MNHEY and CDR2 is SMNVEV (reference sequence). Deletions cut 5 bases from V and 4 bases from J, with 15 bases between. The CDR3 sequence is 14 residues long. Here the CDR3 reads CASSERSLWYEQYF. In nucleotides, the CDR3 is TGTGCCAGCAGTGAGAGGAGCCTATGGTACGAGCAGTACTTC.

The genes are TRBV9 and TRBJ2-1, with TRBD2 matching 9 bases. The J segment lost 6 bases and the V segment lost 2 bases, leaving 3 bases of the junction unmatched. This CDR3 is 14 amino acids long. Germline CDR1 reads SGDLS; CDR2 reads YYNGEE. The CDR3 DNA follows: TGTGCCAGCAGCGTTGATAGCGGGGGCAATGAGCAGTTCTTC. This codes for CASSVDSGGNEQFF. Full variable domain (missing parts from reference TRBV9 and TRBJ2-1): DSGVTQTPKHLITATGQRVTLRCSPRSGDLSVYWYQQSLDQGLQFLIQYYNGEERAKGNILERFSAQQFPDLHSELNLSSLELGDSALYFCASSVDSGGNEQFFGPGTRLTVL.

This chain joins TRBV4-1 and TRBJ1-2; no reliable D call. V gave up 1 base and J gave up 0 bases, with 3 bases separating them. The CDR3 runs 13 residues. Germline CDR1 MGHRA, CDR2 YSYEKL. CDR3 DNA: TGCGCCAGCAGCCAAGGAGCTAACTATGGCTACACCTTC. Protein: CASSQGANYGYTF.

The chain uses TRBV4-2 and TRBJ2-2; 11 nucleotides agree with TRBD1. V lost 2 bases to trimming and J lost 6 bases; unmatched junction nucleotides: 8. Looked up from germline, CDR1 is LGHNA and CDR2 is YNFKEQ. This CDR3 has 17 amino acids. As DNA, the CDR3 is TGTGCCAGCAGCCAAAAGACCCCGGGACAGGGGGCCGGGGAGCTGTTTTTT. As protein: CASSQKTPGQGAGELFF.

The rearrangement links TRBV7-6 to TRBJ2-7; D might be TRBD1 (5 bases). The germline gives CDR1 SGHVS, CDR2 FNYEAQ. Trimming pared 5 bases from V and 4 bases from J, leaving 9 bases between. This CDR3 is built from 12 residues. The chain's CDR3 is CASSATAYEQYF. For the CDR3, the DNA is TGTGCCAGCAGCGCGACAGCGTACGAGCAGTACTTC.

CDR3 residues: CASSDLLGGEQFF. In DNA, the CDR3 is TGTGCCAGCAGTGACCTTCTGGGGGGTGAGCAGTTCTTC. The chain carries TRBV28 and TRBJ2-1; D is perhaps TRBD2 (6 bases). With 5 bases removed from V and 9 bases from J, the gap between germline ends came to 14 bases. CDR1 is MDHEN, CDR2 SYDVKM, per germline. This CDR3 has 13 amino acids.

The CDR3 is CASSIPPGEQYF. Written as DNA, the CDR3 is TGTGCCAGTAGTATCCCACCCGGCGAGCAGTACTTC. V usage is TRBV19 and J usage is TRBJ2-7; D is unresolved. Germline V gene lookup returns CDR1 LNHDA and CDR2 SQIVND (reference sequence). This CDR3 is built from 12 residues. Trimming removed 3 bases at V and 6 bases at J, with 9 bases between. Full variable domain (missing parts from reference TRBV19 and TRBJ2-7): DGGITQSPKYLFRKEGQNVTLSCEQNLNHDAMYWYRQDPGQGLRLIYYSQIVNDFQKGDIAEGYSVSREKKESFPLTVTSAQKNPTAFYLCASSIPPGEQYFGPGTRLTVT.

The chain has TRBV28 and TRBJ2-3; 10 bases are shared with TRBD2. The CDR3 has 18 residues. Germline trimming cut 6 bases from V and 2 bases from J; bases unmatched to any gene: 14. The germline V gene encodes CDR1 MDHEN and CDR2 SYDVKM. The CDR3: CASSTAGVAGGLTDTQYF. CDR3 nucleotide sequence: TGTGCCAGCAGCACTGCCGGGGTAGCGGGAGGCCTCACAGATACGCAGTATTTT.

The chain couples TRBV15 to TRBJ1-4; 7 nucleotides align to TRBD1. In germline, CDR1 is LNHNV, CDR2 YYDKDF (reference sequence). V gave up 3 bases and J gave up 6 bases; unmatched junction bases: 10. CDR3 size: 16 residues. CDR3 DNA: TGTGCCACCAGCAGGGGACAGCAACGTCCCCATGAAAAACTGTTTTTT. Its translation is CATSRGQQRPHEKLFF.

This clone was found once. The chain links TRBV6-1 to TRBJ2-7; 8 bases match TRBD1. CDR3 size: 14 residues. CDR1 MNHNS and CDR2 SASEGT come from the germline V gene. The ends lost 8 bases at V and 0 bases at J; junction bases unmatched: 6. The CDR3: CASLRDRSSYEQYF. The CDR3 DNA reads as TGTGCCAGCCTACGGGACAGGAGCTCCTACGAGCAGTACTTC.

The chain is built from TRBV5-1 and TRBJ2-5; the D gene is possibly TRBD2 (6 bases). The CDR3 is made up of 16 amino acids. CDR1 SGHRS and CDR2 YFSETQ come from the germline V gene. The germline V and J ends were trimmed by 1 base and 2 bases, with 15 bases remaining between them. The CDR3 region has the DNA TGCGCCAGCAGCTTGTTGCTAGCGAGCTTACAAGAGACCCAGTACTTC. As protein: CASSLLLASLQETQYF.

The chain employs TRBV6-6 and TRBJ1-1; no firm D call. V dropped 8 bases and J dropped 1 base, with 11 bases sitting between them. The length of the CDR3 is 13 residues. Germline-derived CDR1 and CDR2 are MNHNY and SVGAGI (reference sequence). The CDR3 here is CASSPYGNTEAFF. CDR3 nucleotide sequence: TGTGCCAGCTCCCCTTACGGGAACACTGAAGCTTTCTTT.

This chain connects TRBV10-3 to TRBJ2-1; possible D gene TRBD1, 6 bases. Germline V gene sequence: CDR1 ENHRY, CDR2 SYGVKD. V was clipped by 0 bases and J by 6 bases, with 6 bases between them. The CDR3 extends over 13 amino acids. The CDR3 sequence: CAISESGGNEQFF. CDR3 DNA sequence: TGTGCCATCAGTGAGTCAGGGGGCAATGAGCAGTTCTTC.

This sequence joins TRBV4-3 and TRBJ2-7; D perhaps matches TRBD2 (6 bases). CDR1 and CDR2 (germline): LGHNA, YSLEER. V dropped 1 base and J dropped 0 bases, with 13 bases sitting between them. The CDR3 has 16 amino acids. CDR3 DNA: TGCGCCAGCAGCCAAGCATCGGCGGGGAGCTCCTACGAGCAGTACTTC. This translates into CASSQASAGSSYEQYF.

The chain recombines TRBV6-7 with TRBJ2-5; 8 bases match TRBD2. TRBV6-7 is filed as an ORF, its function uncertain. CDR3 size: 16 residues. V shed 6 bases, J shed 0 bases, and the junction held 9 bases outside the gene matches. CDR3 region: CASRKRTSRYQETQYF. CDR3 DNA sequence: TGTGCCAGCAGAAAACGGACTAGCCGGTACCAAGAGACCCAGTACTTC.

The gene calls are TRBV5-4 and TRBJ2-6; D may be TRBD1 (6 bases). Germline loops: CDR1 SGHNT, CDR2 YYREEE (reference sequence). The CDR3 length is 16 residues. The V end was cut by 3 bases, the J end by 4 bases, with 14 bases between. The chain's CDR3 is CASSWRNRAGANVLTF. The CDR3 region has the DNA TGTGCCAGCAGCTGGCGGAACAGGGCAGGGGCCAACGTCCTGACTTTC.

The rearrangement joins TRBV7-9 to TRBJ2-3; D is possibly TRBD2 (6 bases). In germline, CDR1 is SEHNR, CDR2 FQNEAQ (reference sequence). The CDR3 runs 15 residues. The V and J ends lost 4 bases and 6 bases respectively, with 17 bases between them. The CDR3 loop is CASSSRTKTRDTQYF. In nucleotides, the CDR3 is TGTGCCAGCAGCTCTCGGACTAAAACCCGGGATACGCAGTATTTT.

A single count supports this clone. The V call is TRBV11-2, the J call TRBJ2-1; 10 bases agree with TRBD2. CDR1 is SGHAT, CDR2 FQNNGV, per germline. The CDR3 consists of 18 residues. Unmatched junction bases numbered 6, after V lost 1 base and J lost 0 bases. In DNA, the CDR3 is TGTGCCAGCAGCTTAGGGACTAGCGGTCACACCTCCTACAATGAGCAGTTCTTC. Protein sequence: CASSLGTSGHTSYNEQFF. The full variable domain, with the rest looked up from reference TRBV11-2 and TRBJ2-1, is EAGVAQSPRYKIIEKRQSVAFWCNPISGHATLYWYQQILGQGPKLLIQFQNNGVVDDSQLPKDRFSAERLKGVDSTLKIQPAKLEDSAVYLCASSLGTSGHTSYNEQFFGPGTRLTVL.

The chain is built from TRBV7-3 and TRBJ1-6; no reliable D call. Germline values: CDR1 SGHTA, CDR2 FQGTGA. The CDR3 is made up of 11 amino acids. V was clipped by 7 bases and J by 7 bases, with 5 bases between them. CDR3 sequence reads: CASTLNSPLHF. The CDR3 DNA reads as TGTGCCAGCACCCTGAATTCACCCCTCCACTTT.

The chain uses TRBV6-5 and TRBJ1-2, with TRBD1 matching 10 bases. The CDR3 consists of 13 residues. CDR1 and CDR2 from the germline V gene are MNHEY and SVGAGI. Unmatched junction bases numbered 6, after V lost 6 bases and J lost 8 bases. The CDR3: CASSPRGQGGYTF. The CDR3 coding sequence is TGTGCCAGCAGCCCCAGGGGACAGGGGGGCTACACCTTC.

The chain couples TRBV6-4 to TRBJ2-5; TRBD2 matches 10 bases. This CDR3 has 15 amino acids. V dropped 4 bases and J dropped 2; count of bases not matched to a gene: 4. Germline V gives CDR1 MRHNA, CDR2 SNTAGT. CDR3 protein: CASSALAGSQETQYF. For the CDR3, the DNA is TGTGCCAGCAGTGCACTAGCGGGGTCTCAAGAGACCCAGTACTTC.

The rearrangement joins TRBV7-8 to TRBJ1-5, with D unclear. Trimming shortened V by 1 base and J by 4 bases, and 11 bases separated the two germline ends. The CDR3 is 15 amino acids. CDR1 is SGHVS, CDR2 FQNEAQ, per germline. The CDR3 loop reads CASSLDPSWNQPQHF. In nucleotides, the CDR3 is TGTGCCAGCAGCTTAGATCCGAGTTGGAATCAGCCCCAGCATTTT.

This chain uses TRBV9 with TRBJ2-2; D may be TRBD2 (5 bases). Trimming shortened V by 0 bases and J by 7 bases, and 13 bases separated the two germline ends. CDR1 and CDR2 from the germline V gene are SGDLS and YYNGEE. The CDR3 runs to 15 residues. The CDR3 nucleotides are TGTGCCAGCAGCGTAGTCCCGGGGAGCGGCGGGGAGCTGTTTTTT. It codes for CASSVVPGSGGELFF.

V is TRBV15 and J is TRBJ2-7, with TRBD1 as a possible D gene (6 bases). This CDR3 is 15 amino acids long. The V gene lost 0 bases and the J gene lost 2 bases, with 11 bases spanning the gap. CDR1 is LNHNV and CDR2 is YYDKDF in the germline V gene (reference sequence). The CDR3 nucleotides read TGTGCCACCAGCAGAGATCAGGGGAGTACCTACGAGCAGTACTTC. Translation gives CATSRDQGSTYEQYF.

The chain carries TRBV4-1 and TRBJ1-2; no definite D call. CDR3 length: 14 amino acids. Trimming stripped 1 base from V and 5 bases from J, with 11 bases between. From germline, CDR1 is MGHRA and CDR2 YSYEKL. The CDR3 is CASSQAALRYGYTF. The CDR3 DNA reads TGCGCCAGCAGCCAAGCGGCTCTGAGGTATGGCTACACCTTC.

The chain is built from TRBV10-3 and TRBJ2-3; 10 nucleotides match TRBD2. V gave up 10 bases and J gave up 2 bases; unmatched junction bases: 15. The CDR3 length is 17 residues. Germline V gene data show CDR1 as ENHRY and CDR2 as SYGVKD. The CDR3 nucleotides are TGTGCCAGCTGGGGAGCGGGAGGGCCGGGATCCACAGATACGCAGTATTTT. It specifies CASWGAGGPGSTDTQYF.

This clone was seen once. The V call is TRBV18, the J call TRBJ2-4; 9 bases agree with TRBD1. V trimming: 2 bases; J trimming: 2 bases; junction bases outside the gene matches: 10. CDR1 is KGHSH and CDR2 is LQKENI in the germline V gene. The CDR3 totals 18 residues. The CDR3 sequence: CASSPVTGQGLSKNIQYF. For the CDR3, the DNA is TGTGCCAGCTCACCAGTTACCGGACAGGGGTTGTCCAAAAACATTCAGTACTTC.

The rearrangement links TRBV19 to TRBJ2-2; D may be TRBD1 (5 bases). This CDR3 spans 15 amino acids. Germline V CDR1 and CDR2: LNHDA, SQIVND (reference sequence). V lost 1 base and J lost 2, with 8 bases in between. Here the CDR3 reads CASSIAGINTGELFF. In nucleotides, the CDR3 is TGTGCCAGTAGTATAGCAGGGATTAACACCGGGGAGCTGTTTTTT. Based on the CDR3 plus reference TRBV19 and TRBJ2-2, the full variable domain is DGGITQSPKYLFRKEGQNVTLSCEQNLNHDAMYWYRQDPGQGLRLIYYSQIVNDFQKGDIAEGYSVSREKKESFPLTVTSAQKNPTAFYLCASSIAGINTGELFFGEGSRLTVL.

This clone has just one count. This rearrangement joins TRBV5-1 to TRBJ1-2; no firm D call. The germline V and J ends were trimmed by 1 base and 0 bases, with 13 bases remaining between them. This CDR3 is 16 amino acids long. CDR1 and CDR2 from the germline V gene are SGHRS and YFSETQ. CDR3 in DNA: TGCGCCAGCAGCTTGACCGCACTAAGATCTAACTATGGCTACACCTTC. Protein product: CASSLTALRSNYGYTF.